Below, 27 T cell receptor beta chains from the same sample are listed, as sequenced in a study of regulatory T cells in long-lasting Graves disease (dated by TCRdb to the early 2020s). Library preparation employed multiplex PCR. This sample was sequenced with an Illumina HiSeq 4000. To build TCR beta libraries, CDR3 regions were amplified by Arm-PCR using iRepertoire HTBI primers. TCRdb's own reprocessing of the public reads used fastp at Q25 and MiXCR and kept productive beta chains. Entries that share a CDR3 protein sequence are merged under the most common genes and DNA. The sample table contains 250,000 to 300,000 distinct CDR3 sequences; only one count was recorded for 15% to 20% of them. 12% to 15% of the sample goes to the ten largest clones. Read against the paper, the sample's time point label means: newly diagnosed GD, antithyroid drugs for less than 3 months. For both TCR sequencing and RNA sequencing, RNA was extracted from PBMCs in TRIzol.

The same sample was also studied in work on T cells in Graves' hyperthyroidism and ophthalmopathy.

The source material was peripheral blood mononuclear cells (PBMCs), sampled at new diagnosis, from a patient treated with antithyroid drugs. Receptors originate from a woman aged 25 to 39 with Graves disease. Donor details come from another sample of the same person, matched by shared clones.

The sample holds many counts of this clonotype. The rearrangement joins TRBV6-6 to TRBJ2-5; no reliable D call. Per germline, CDR1 MNHNY and CDR2 SVGAGI (reference sequence). The length of the CDR3 is 14 residues. V was trimmed by 4 bases and J by 5 bases, leaving 14 bases between them. The DNA for the CDR3 is TGTGCCAGCAGTTCCTCGAGAGCTCGGGAGACCCAGTACTTC. Translation: CASSSSRARETQYF.

This clonotype was picked up many times. The rearrangement joins TRBV6-1 to TRBJ1-1, with D perhaps matching TRBD1 (5 bases). The germline V and J ends were trimmed by 6 bases and 4 bases, with 12 bases remaining between them. Germline V gene sequence: CDR1 MNHNS, CDR2 SASEGT. The CDR3 is 13 residues long. The CDR3 DNA reads as TGTGCCAGCAGCCAGGGTGAGGCCACTGAAGCTTTCTTT. Translating gives CASSQGEATEAFF.

This clonotype appeared a single time. This chain uses TRBV2 with TRBJ2-1, with D possibly matching TRBD2 (6 bases). This CDR3 has 14 residues. V was trimmed by 6 bases and J by 0 bases, leaving 9 bases between them. Germline lookup yields CDR1 SNHLY and CDR2 FYNNEI. The CDR3 loop reads CASRHGSSYNEQFF. CDR3 nucleotide sequence: TGTGCCAGCAGACACGGGAGCTCCTACAATGAGCAGTTCTTC. Full variable domain (missing parts from reference TRBV2 and TRBJ2-1): EPEVTQTPSHQVTQMGQEVILRCVPISNHLYFYWYRQILGQKVEFLVSFYNNEISEKSEIFDDQFSVERPDGSNFTLKIRSTKLEDSAMYFCASRHGSSYNEQFFGPGTRLTVL.

This clonotype was counted at least ten times. The chain joins TRBV20-1 to TRBJ1-1, with a weak D call TRBD1 (5 bases). The V and J ends lost 6 bases and 1 base respectively, with 15 bases between them. From germline, CDR1 is DFQATT and CDR2 SNEGSKA (reference sequence). There are 14 residues in the CDR3. CDR3 bases: TGCAGTGCCCCCGGCGGGGGTTCGAACACTGAAGCTTTCTTT. It is translated as CSAPGGGSNTEAFF.

This clonotype came up many times. The chain links TRBV29-1 to TRBJ2-2, with D perhaps TRBD1 (7 bases). This CDR3 has 14 residues. Germline-derived CDR1 and CDR2 are SQVTM and ANQGSEA. Trimming removed 4 bases at V and 7 bases at J, with 16 bases between. The CDR3 sequence is CSVGQGGYSGELFF. CDR3 bases: TGCAGCGTTGGGCAGGGGGGCTATAGCGGGGAGCTGTTTTTT.

The chain combines TRBV25-1 with TRBJ1-4, with D perhaps TRBD1 (5 bases). CDR3 length: 15 residues. CDR1 and CDR2 from the germline V gene are MGHDK and SYGVNS. V was clipped by 4 bases and J by 3 bases, with 12 bases between them. CDR3 nucleotide sequence: TGTGCCAGCAGTGTTTTCGGGACCTCTAATGAAAAACTGTTTTTT. Translating it yields CASSVFGTSNEKLFF.

This clonotype was detected a few times. A read error may explain this, as a much larger clone is one base away. This sequence joins TRBV11-2 and TRBJ1-2; D remains unclear. Germline-derived CDR1 and CDR2 are SGHAT and FQNNGV. The CDR3 has 14 amino acids. CDR3 region: CACSLEGPNRGYTF. In DNA, the CDR3 is TGTGCCTGCAGCTTAGAAGGCCCAAACCGCGGCTACACCTTC.

Many counts were recorded for this clonotype. This chain joins TRBV27 and TRBJ1-2, with D possibly TRBD1 on 5 matching bases. Between the trimmed V and J ends, which lost 2 bases and 0 bases, there was a span of 16 bases. Germline values: CDR1 MNHEY, CDR2 SMNVEV (reference sequence). There are 17 residues in the CDR3. The CDR3 region is CASSLIWAATANYGYTF. CDR3 in DNA: TGTGCCAGCAGTTTAATCTGGGCCGCGACAGCTAACTATGGCTACACCTTC.

The sample holds many counts of this clonotype. The V and J genes are TRBV7-2 and TRBJ1-1; D gene uncertain. CDR1 is SGHTA, CDR2 FQGNSA, per germline. Trimming took 3 bases from V and 4 from J, leaving 15 bases between them. The CDR3 has 15 residues. The CDR3 region has the DNA TGTGCCAGCAGCTTCTCCGTTGAGGGTCGCACTGAAGCTTTCTTT. Translating it yields CASSFSVEGRTEAFF.

This clonotype showed up many times. For the CDR3, the DNA is TGTGCCAGTAGTGCACCCACCCGGAACACTGAAGCTTTCTTT. Amino acid sequence: CASSAPTRNTEAFF. V and J are TRBV19 and TRBJ1-1, with unresolved D. Between the trimmed V and J ends, which lost 5 bases and 1 base, there was a span of 11 bases. The germline V gene has CDR1 LNHDA and CDR2 SQIVND (reference sequence). The CDR3 covers 14 residues.

This clonotype showed up many times. The CDR3 here is CASSSTSGAETQYF. CDR3 DNA: TGTGCCAGCAGTTCGACTAGCGGGGCAGAGACCCAGTACTTC. V is TRBV12-3 or TRBV12-4 and J is TRBJ2-1; 11 positions agree with TRBD2. The DNA end is more similar to TRBJ2-5, so the J call may be wrong. This CDR3 is 14 amino acids long.

This clonotype showed up many times. The chain combines TRBV14 with TRBJ2-1, with 8 bases that match TRBD1. The V segment lost 4 bases and the J segment 8 bases; nucleotides outside the gene matches: 13. CDR3 length: 16 residues. The germline gives CDR1 SGHDN, CDR2 FVKESK. CDR3 coding DNA: TGTGCCAGCAGCCGACGGACAGGGCGGGACGGGTATGAGCAGTTCTTC. Its protein is CASSRRTGRDGYEQFF.

On this clonotype: A much larger clone sits a single nucleotide away, making a read error possible. This chain uses TRBV2 with TRBJ2-7; 7 nucleotides align to TRBD2. The V segment lost 6 bases and the J segment 0 bases; nucleotides outside the gene matches: 2. The V gene's germline CDR1 is SNHLY and CDR2 FYNNEI. This CDR3 is built from 13 residues. As DNA, the CDR3 is TGTGCCAGCAGCGGGGGGACCTCCTACGAGCAGTACTTC. Protein: CASSGGTSYEQYF. The complete variable domain, with remaining parts taken from reference TRBV2 and TRBJ2-7, reads EPEVTQTPSHQVTQMGQEVILRCVPISNHLYFYWYRQILGQKVEFLVSFYNNEISEKSEIFDDQFSVERPDGSNFTLKIRSTKLEDSAMYFCASSGGTSYEQYFGPGTRLTVT.

This clonotype was picked up many times. V gene TRBV5-1 combines with J gene TRBJ2-3; 11 bases match TRBD2. This CDR3 comprises 16 residues. Germline CDR1 SGHRS, CDR2 YFSETQ. Trimming took 4 bases from V and 4 from J; bases not matched to a gene: 8. The CDR3 coding sequence is TGCGCCAGCAGCGGGTTAGCGGGGGGGACAGCAGATACGCAGTATTTT. It codes for CASSGLAGGTADTQYF.

This clonotype has ten or more counts. The J gene is TRBJ2-2, the V gene TRBV3-1, with unresolved D. The length of the CDR3 is 15 residues. Trimming shortened V by 4 bases and J by 0 bases, and 9 bases separated the two germline ends. Per germline, CDR1 LGHDT and CDR2 YNNKEL (reference sequence). The CDR3 nucleotides are TGTGCCAGCAGCCCCCAGATGACGAACACCGGGGAGCTGTTTTTT. It yields the protein CASSPQMTNTGELFF. Variable domain in full (rest from reference TRBV3-1 and TRBJ2-2): DTAVSQTPKYLVTQMGNDKSIKCEQNLGHDTMYWYKQDSKKFLKIMFSYNNKELIINETVPNRFSPKSPDKAHLNLHINSLELGDSAVYFCASSPQMTNTGELFFGEGSRLTVL.

The sample holds many counts of this clonotype. The rearrangement joins TRBV5-1 to TRBJ2-2, with D perhaps given as TRBD1 or TRBD2 (5 bases each). This CDR3 is 14 amino acids long. The V gene lost 3 bases and the J gene lost 2 bases, with 8 bases spanning the gap. The V gene's germline CDR1 is SGHRS and CDR2 YFSETQ. The CDR3 region is CASSSGANTGELFF. The DNA of the CDR3 is TGCGCCAGCAGCTCCGGGGCAAACACCGGGGAGCTGTTTTTT.

This clonotype was detected only a few times. V is TRBV19 and J is TRBJ2-2; maybe TRBD1 (5 bases). V was clipped by 0 bases and J by 6 bases, with 8 bases between them. Germline CDR1 and CDR2: LNHDA and SQIVND (reference sequence). The CDR3 extends over 14 amino acids. DNA for the CDR3: TGTGCCAGTAGTATAGATTTGGGGCCCGGGGAGCTGTTTTTT. Translation gives CASSIDLGPGELFF.

On this clonotype itself: A much larger clone differs from this one at a single base, so this may be a read error. This chain connects TRBV7-6 to TRBJ2-5; TRBD1 aligns across 8 bases. Germline loops: CDR1 SGHVS, CDR2 FNYEAQ. The V segment lost 7 bases and the J segment 5 bases; nucleotides outside the gene matches: 12. The CDR3 is 15 amino acids. CDR3 bases: TGTGCCAGCATCCCACGGACAGGGAGAGTGGAGACCCAGTACTTC. Its protein product is CASIPRTGRVETQYF. Using reference TRBV7-6 and TRBJ2-5 for the parts outside the CDR3, the full variable domain is GAGVSQSPRYKVTKRGQDVALRCDPISGHVSLYWYRQALGQGPEFLTYFNYEAQQDKSGLPNDRFSAERPEGSISTLTIQRTEQRDSAMYRCASIPRTGRVETQYFGPGTRLLVL.

There are many counts of this clonotype. The genes are TRBV5-1 and TRBJ1-2; D gene unclear. Trimming left V 7 bases short and J 1 base short, with 17 bases between. The CDR3 totals 15 residues. Germline V gene sequence: CDR1 SGHRS, CDR2 YFSETQ. For the CDR3, the DNA is TGCGCCAGCCGAGCTGCGGCGTCCCTTAACTATGGCTACACCTTC. It translates to CASRAAASLNYGYTF. The full variable domain, with the rest looked up from reference TRBV5-1 and TRBJ1-2, is KAGVTQTPRYLIKTRGQQVTLSCSPISGHRSVSWYQQTPGQGLQFLFEYFSETQRNKGNFPGRFSGRQFSNSRSEMNVSTLELGDSALYLCASRAAASLNYGYTFGSGTRLTVV.

A remark on this clonotype: A much larger clone differs from this one at a single base, so this may be a read error. This CDR3 is missing its conserved last phenylalanine or tryptophan, likely due to a read error. The DNA is left out, because the CDR3 cannot be placed on it with certainty; the CDR3 is given as TCRdb lists it. This chain connects TRBV10-3 to TRBJ2-3; the listed D gene, TRBD2, was not tested against the DNA. Germline V gene data show CDR1 as ENHRY and CDR2 as SYGVKD. The CDR3 is 16 amino acids long, termini counted. The CDR3 is CAIGEPGLGSSYEQYL.

The gene calls are TRBV10-1 and TRBJ2-2; 8 bases agree with TRBD2. Looked up from germline, CDR1 is WNHNN and CDR2 is SYGVQD (reference sequence). The CDR3 spans 17 residues. Trimming cost V 5 bases and J 7 bases; bases outside gene matches: 15. CDR3 amino acids: CASSPTISGVSNGELFF. The DNA for the CDR3 is TGCGCCAGCAGTCCTACTATTAGCGGGGTATCAAACGGGGAGCTGTTTTTT.

This clonotype was seen many times. This chain connects TRBV9 to TRBJ2-3, with D hard to call. The CDR3 totals 14 residues. V lost 3 bases to trimming and J lost 3 bases, with 11 bases between them. The germline gives CDR1 SGDLS, CDR2 YYNGEE. CDR3: CASSALKGTDTQYF. CDR3 coding DNA: TGTGCCAGCAGCGCCCTAAAAGGAACAGATACGCAGTATTTT.

On this clonotype itself: The junction shows a germline mismatch at one end, possibly a read error. Written as DNA, the CDR3 is TGTGCCAGCAGTCCCCATTCAGGGGGCCGCAATCAGTCCCAGCATTTT. Protein: CASSPHSGGRNQSQHF. The rearrangement links TRBV11-2 to TRBJ1-5, with 8 bases that match TRBD1. Germline-derived CDR1 and CDR2 are SGHAT and FQNNGV. The CDR3 loop spans 16 amino acids.

On this clonotype: A far larger clone is one base from this, pointing to a likely read error. V usage is TRBV10-3 and J usage is TRBJ1-1; D not resolved. V lost 10 bases to trimming and J lost 0 bases, with 24 bases between them. Germline lookup yields CDR1 ENHRY and CDR2 SYGVKD. The CDR3 sequence is 17 residues long. CDR3 in amino acids: CASRTTEGRGLNTEAFF. The CDR3 bases are TGTGCCAGCAGAACAACAGAGGGCAGAGGGTTGAACACTGAAGCTTTCTTT.

This clonotype showed up many times. V is TRBV6-1 and J is TRBJ2-5; tentatively, D is TRBD2 (6 bases). The germline V gene has CDR1 MNHNS and CDR2 SASEGT. The V gene lost 7 bases and the J gene lost 7 bases, with 19 bases spanning the gap. The CDR3 is 14 residues long. Here the CDR3 reads CASKAGGRAGTQYF. In nucleotides, the CDR3 is TGTGCCAGCAAGGCCGGCGGTCGAGCGGGGACCCAGTACTTC.

This clonotype was observed many times. This chain links TRBV9 with TRBJ1-2; 8 bases align to TRBD1. The J segment lost 0 bases and the V segment lost 4 bases, leaving 5 bases of the junction unmatched. There are 15 residues in the CDR3. Germline CDR1 SGDLS, CDR2 YYNGEE. CDR3 region: CASSPRTGPNYGYTF. The CDR3 nucleotides are TGTGCCAGCAGCCCCCGGACAGGGCCTAACTATGGCTACACCTTC.

This clonotype has at least ten counts. CDR3 nucleotide sequence: TGCGCCAGCAGCAATCGTATAAGGAAGGCGAACACTGAAGCTTTCTTT. Amino acid sequence: CASSNRIRKANTEAFF. The chain carries TRBV4-1 and TRBJ1-1; no clear D gene. CDR3 size: 16 residues. CDR1 is MGHRA, CDR2 YSYEKL, per germline. V was cut by 5 bases and J by 1 base, with 17 bases left in between.